Sequencing of this TCR beta chain was carried out in a study of cytotoxic CD8 clonotypes in ibrutinib-treated CLL. General observations from the study: Clonality increased with ibrutinib response but returned toward baseline at progression.

This CDR3 comprises 14 residues. Germline V CDR1 and CDR2: SNHLY, FYNNEI. V was cut by 7 bases and J by 0 bases, with 10 bases left in between. Method: immunoSEQ multiplex PCR; TCRdb's copy keeps in-frame clones and lacks some. The table includes more than 200,000 clones, less than 75% detected once. Comments on this clone: The target antigen is unknown.

The TCR sequence derives from a human donor with chronic lymphocytic leukemia. The chain employs TRBV2 and TRBJ1-5; D uncertain. This sample comprised PBMCs, obtained after 24 months of ibrutinib treatment. CDR3 coding DNA: TGTGCCAGCATTCAGGAGGGTAGCAATCAGCCCCAGCATTTT. It translates to CASIQEGSNQPQHF. Full variable domain (rest looked up from reference TRBV2 and TRBJ1-5): EPEVTQTPSHQVTQMGQEVILRCVPISNHLYFYWYRQILGQKVEFLVSFYNNEISEKSEIFDDQFSVERPDGSNFTLKIRSTKLEDSAMYFCASIQEGSNQPQHFGDGTRLSIL.